The 22 T cell receptor beta chains reported below all come from one sample, sequenced in a study of T cell responses to AZD1222 COVID-19 vaccine listed by TCRdb under 2021. Library generation was performed with the immunoSEQ multiplex PCR assay. What TCRdb holds here is the immuneACCESS table cut down to in-frame rearrangements. Part of the clones is not present; checked against another copy, under half of the missing clones reflect an unresolved V gene, and the others are unexplained. Within this sample are over 95,000 clones, with around 90% of them counted one time only. About 3% of the sample is taken by the ten largest. What this sample's time point label stands for: baseline before first vaccination. Sequences were derived from peripheral blood, sampled on day 0 of AZD1222 vaccination. The origin of the receptors is an adult in good health.

This chain joins TRBV24-1 and TRBJ2-1, with 13 nucleotides matching TRBD2. V shed 5 bases and J 7 bases; nucleotides not matched to a gene: 7. The CDR3 loop spans 16 amino acids. CDR1 and CDR2 (germline): KGHDR, SFDVKD. As DNA, the CDR3 is TGTGCCACCAGTGCACGACTAGCGGGAGGACCTAATGAGCAGTTCTTC. As protein: CATSARLAGGPNEQFF.

The chain joins TRBV7-3 to TRBJ2-1; 9 nucleotides agree with TRBD1. J lost 7 bases, V lost 5 bases, and 6 bases had no gene match. The germline V gene encodes CDR1 SGHTA and CDR2 FQGTGA. This CDR3 region has 14 residues. The CDR3 here is CASSAQGAGNEQFF. CDR3 DNA sequence: TGTGCCAGCAGCGCACAGGGGGCTGGAAATGAGCAGTTCTTC.

The chain links TRBV18 to TRBJ1-2, with D perhaps matching TRBD1 (6 bases). This CDR3 contains 16 residues. V was pared by 1 base and J by 7 bases, with 19 bases between. CDR1 is KGHSH and CDR2 is LQKENI in the germline V gene. CDR3 in amino acids: CASSPLADSALGGYTF. CDR3 nucleotide sequence: TGTGCCAGCTCACCACTGGCGGACAGCGCTCTGGGTGGCTACACCTTC.

The V and J genes are TRBV19 and TRBJ1-1, with D hard to call. The V gene lost 5 bases and the J gene lost 1 base, with 8 bases spanning the gap. The CDR3 has 13 residues. CDR1 and CDR2 (germline): LNHDA, SQIVND (reference sequence). The CDR3: CASSQQTNTEAFF. CDR3 coding DNA: TGTGCCAGTAGTCAACAGACGAACACTGAAGCTTTCTTT.

The V call is TRBV4-1, the J call TRBJ2-3, with D tentatively TRBD1 (6 bases). Germline assignment: CDR1 MGHRA and CDR2 YSYEKL. Between the trimmed V and J ends, which lost 0 bases and 6 bases, there was a span of 10 bases. The length of the CDR3 is 14 residues. The CDR3 region is CASSQDSRGDTQYF. The DNA of the CDR3 is TGCGCCAGCAGCCAAGATTCGAGGGGGGATACGCAGTATTTT.

The chain joins TRBV7-2 to TRBJ1-1; D is ambiguous. CDR1 is SGHTA and CDR2 is FQGNSA in the germline V gene. V was trimmed by 5 bases and J by 0 bases, leaving 7 bases between them. The CDR3 consists of 13 residues. The CDR3: CASSLRLNTEAFF. The DNA for the CDR3 is TGTGCCAGCAGCCTGAGACTGAACACTGAAGCTTTCTTT. The whole variable domain, remainder taken from reference TRBV7-2 and TRBJ1-1, is GAGVSQSPSNKVTEKGKDVELRCDPISGHTALYWYRQSLGQGLEFLIYFQGNSAPDKSGLPSDRFSAERTGGSVSTLTIQRTQQEDSAVYLCASSLRLNTEAFFGQGTRLTVV.

The gene calls are TRBV6-5 and TRBJ2-2; D is perhaps TRBD2 (6 bases). Deletions cut 5 bases from V and 6 bases from J, with 10 bases between. The CDR3 runs to 13 residues. Germline V gene data show CDR1 as MNHEY and CDR2 as SVGAGI. This chain's CDR3 is CASSRDSPGELFF. The CDR3 DNA follows: TGTGCCAGCAGTCGGGACTCTCCCGGGGAGCTGTTTTTT.

Remarks on this clone: The same CDR3 can be traced to other DNA sequences in this sample. J is TRBJ2-5 and V is TRBV20-1; D is undetermined. The V and J ends lost 3 bases and 5 bases respectively, with 10 bases between them. CDR1 DFQATT and CDR2 SNEGSKA come from the germline V gene (reference sequence). The length of the CDR3 is 12 residues. This chain's CDR3 is CSASGAGETQYF. In DNA form, the CDR3 reads TGCAGTGCTAGTGGCGCCGGGGAGACCCAGTACTTC.

This sequence joins TRBV3-1 (or the pseudogene TRBV3-2) and TRBJ1-6, with D possibly matching TRBD1 (5 bases). Germline lookup yields CDR1 LGHDT and CDR2 YNNKEL (reference sequence). V was trimmed by 3 bases and J by 11 bases, leaving 17 bases between them. The CDR3 runs 15 residues. This chain's CDR3 is CASSQSGAPFPPLHF. The CDR3 DNA sequence: TGTGCCAGCAGCCAGTCCGGGGCACCCTTCCCACCCCTCCACTTT.

The rearrangement links TRBV7-9 to TRBJ1-2; 7 bases fit TRBD1. Germline CDR1 is SEHNR and CDR2 is FQNEAQ (reference sequence). The CDR3 is made up of 16 amino acids. Trimming took 5 bases from V and 1 from J; bases not matched to a gene: 10. CDR3 protein: CASSQLGTASNYGYTF. The CDR3 DNA reads TGTGCCAGCAGCCAGTTAGGGACAGCGAGTAACTATGGCTACACCTTC.

This rearrangement joins TRBV29-1 to TRBJ2-3; possible D gene TRBD2, 6 bases. The CDR3 has 12 amino acids. Germline V gives CDR1 SQVTM, CDR2 ANQGSEA. Between the trimmed V and J ends, which lost 6 bases and 5 bases, there was a span of 12 bases. Here the CDR3 reads CSVRGGVDTQYF. The CDR3 nucleotides are TGCAGCGTGCGAGGCGGGGTAGATACGCAGTATTTT.

V usage is TRBV6-1 and J usage is TRBJ1-1; D is uncertain. Trimming took 6 bases from V and 1 from J, leaving 12 bases between them. CDR3 length equals 14 residues. The germline V gene has CDR1 MNHNS and CDR2 SASEGT. The CDR3 DNA reads as TGTGCCAGCAGGCCCCAGGACGGGAACACTGAAGCTTTCTTT. Translation: CASRPQDGNTEAFF.

This chain connects TRBV11-3 to TRBJ1-2; D may be TRBD1 (5 bases). Germline CDR1 reads SGHNT; CDR2 reads YENEEA. Trimming shortened V by 4 bases and J by 0 bases, and 18 bases separated the two germline ends. The CDR3 covers 17 residues. The CDR3 is CASSSRRGDEANYGYTF. The CDR3 DNA follows: TGTGCCAGCAGCTCCCGAAGAGGGGATGAAGCTAACTATGGCTACACCTTC.

The rearrangement links TRBV14 to TRBJ2-5, with D tentatively TRBD2 (7 bases). The V gene's germline CDR1 is SGHDN and CDR2 FVKESK. Trimming removed 1 base at V and 4 bases at J, with 16 bases between. The CDR3 loop spans 16 amino acids. The CDR3 protein is CASSQAFGGGAETQYF. CDR3 nucleotide sequence: TGTGCCAGCAGCCAAGCCTTTGGGGGGGGCGCAGAGACCCAGTACTTC.

As regards this clone: Sequence at one end of the junction differs from germline and may be a read error. V usage is TRBV5-1 and J usage is TRBJ1-1; no firm D call. Germline lookup yields CDR1 SGHRS and CDR2 YFSETQ. The CDR3 sequence is 13 residues long. CDR3 in DNA: TGTGCCAGCAGCTTGGTTCTAGACACTGAAGCTTTCTTT. Amino acid sequence: CASSLVLDTEAFF.

There are a few counts of this clone. The rearrangement uses TRBV5-1 and TRBJ1-1; D uncertain. This CDR3 region has 15 residues. Germline values: CDR1 SGHRS, CDR2 YFSETQ. V gave up 0 bases and J gave up 1 base, with 10 bases separating them. CDR3 protein: CASSLERIPNTEAFF. The CDR3 DNA reads as TGCGCCAGCAGCTTGGAGAGAATCCCGAACACTGAAGCTTTCTTT.

The genes are TRBV7-2 and TRBJ2-3; unclear D gene. Trimming removed 1 base at V and 5 bases at J, with 16 bases between. The V gene's germline CDR1 is SGHTA and CDR2 FQGNSA. CDR3 length: 16 residues. In DNA, the CDR3 is TGTGCCAGCAGCTTAGTTCGGGTGGCCGGCCGAGATACGCAGTATTTT. Amino acids: CASSLVRVAGRDTQYF.

V and J are TRBV20-1 and TRBJ1-2; 7 bases map to TRBD1. CDR1 and CDR2 from the germline V gene are DFQATT and SNEGSKA (reference sequence). The CDR3 sequence is 14 residues long. V was clipped by 6 bases and J by 8 bases; unmatched bases: 15. CDR3: CSASNLRDSLGYTF. The CDR3 DNA reads TGCAGTGCCAGTAACCTCCGGGACAGTCTGGGCTACACCTTC.

This sequence joins TRBV6-1 and TRBJ2-7; D gene uncertain. The CDR3 totals 12 residues. The germline V gene has CDR1 MNHNS and CDR2 SASEGT. V was clipped by 2 bases and J by 4 bases, with 6 bases between them. The DNA for the CDR3 is TGTGCCAGCAGTGAAAACACTTACGAGCAGTACTTC. It encodes CASSENTYEQYF.

This rearrangement joins TRBV5-5 to TRBJ1-1, with D possibly TRBD1 on 6 matching bases. V was clipped by 4 bases and J by 5 bases, with 12 bases between them. The CDR3 covers 13 residues. CDR1 is SGHKS, CDR2 YYEKEE, per germline (reference sequence). The CDR3 DNA is TGTGCCAGCAGCCTGGGGGGGCGGACTGAAGCTTTCTTT. This translates into CASSLGGRTEAFF.

V and J are TRBV7-9 and TRBJ1-2, with D possibly TRBD1 on 5 matching bases. The CDR3 spans 15 residues. Germline loops: CDR1 SEHNR, CDR2 FQNEAQ (reference sequence). V was pared by 0 bases and J by 4 bases, with 12 bases between. CDR3 nucleotides: TGTGCCAGCAGCTTAGCTTTAGGGGCGGGCTATGGCTACACCTTC. Amino acids: CASSLALGAGYGYTF.

This clone was counted only a few times. The V gene is TRBV2, the J gene TRBJ2-1, with TRBD1 matching 7 bases. The CDR3 is 14 residues long. Losses at the gene ends were 7 bases for V and 8 bases for J; bases not matched to a gene: 11. Germline values: CDR1 SNHLY, CDR2 FYNNEI. The CDR3 loop is CASKRQGTGDEQFF. The CDR3 nucleotides read TGTGCCAGCAAACGACAGGGCACAGGGGATGAGCAGTTCTTC.